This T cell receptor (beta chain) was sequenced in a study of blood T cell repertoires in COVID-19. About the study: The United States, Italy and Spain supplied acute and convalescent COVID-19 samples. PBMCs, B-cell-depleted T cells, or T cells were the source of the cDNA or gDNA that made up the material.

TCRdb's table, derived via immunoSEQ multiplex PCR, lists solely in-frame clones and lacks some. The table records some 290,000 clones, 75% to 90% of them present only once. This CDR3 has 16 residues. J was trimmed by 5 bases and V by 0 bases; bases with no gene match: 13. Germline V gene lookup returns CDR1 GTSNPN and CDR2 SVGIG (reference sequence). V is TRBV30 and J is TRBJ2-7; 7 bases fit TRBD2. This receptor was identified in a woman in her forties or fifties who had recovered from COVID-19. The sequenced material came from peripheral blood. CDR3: CAWSVLSSGLLDEQYF. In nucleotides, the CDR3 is TGTGCCTGGAGTGTTCTGTCTAGCGGTTTACTAGACGAGCAGTACTTC.